Sequencing of this T cell receptor beta chain was carried out in a study of spatial heterogeneity in lung cancer. Study information: Consistent detection of more beta-chain than alpha-chain sequences was observed. Combinations of a unique TCR and a UMI were tallied in raw reads, and on average each appeared more than ten times.

The table lists this clonotype with a few counts. Every individual TCR cDNA molecule carried its own unique molecular identifier, which allowed correction of PCR and sequencing errors. One entry per CDR3 protein, called by TCRdb with MiXCR from the 5' RACE reads. The sample has about 85,000 distinct CDR3 sequences; 15% to 25% are singletons. CDR1 SEHNR and CDR2 FQNEAQ come from the germline V gene (reference sequence). V shed 5 bases and J shed 2 bases, with 10 bases lying between them. This CDR3 comprises 13 residues. Time point in this sample: sample taken at primary tumor resection. Tumor, nontumor lung or frozen PBMC supplied whole RNA that was sequenced unsorted. The donors were about 67 patients with non-small cell lung cancer that was early-stage and untreated.

J is TRBJ2-7 and V is TRBV7-9; no reliable D call. This receptor was identified in a male donor with early-stage non-small cell lung cancer. The material sequenced was PBMCs, taken at surgery. CDR3 loop: CASSDIRAYEQYF. The CDR3, as DNA: TGTGCCAGCAGCGATATAAGGGCCTACGAGCAGTACTTC.